This T cell receptor beta chain was identified in a study of blood T cells in healthy people across ages. In the study overall: About one barcoded beta molecule was captured per two T cells (by template switching). Findings and limits, study-wide: Any conclusive comparison of naive versus antigen-experienced cells was prevented by using unsorted PBMCs.

The study drew donors from healthy Caucasian individuals in Russia aged about 6 to 95. The CDR3 runs 17 residues. This clonotype showed up just once. The antigen remains undetermined. The second PCR ran about 6 to 12 cycles with a sample-barcoded 5' primer and J-beta primers. A minimum of 2.5 million CDR3-containing paired-end reads was obtained for each sample. TCRdb analysed the 5' RACE reads with MiXCR anew, one entry per CDR3 protein. The sample holds 800,000 or so distinct CDR3 sequences, around 25% seen once. The same data also contributed to another study, on T cells of mothers and their children.

The rearrangement links TRBV21-1 to TRBJ2-1; the tabulated D call, TRBD2, remains unverified against the DNA. TRBV21-1 is deemed a pseudogene. The source is a boy aged 10-17 years in good health. Sample: blood. DNA of the CDR3: TGTGCCAGCAGCCAAGATCCCACTAGCAATGCCTACAATGAGCAGTTCTTC. It yields the protein CASSQDPTSNAYNEQFF.